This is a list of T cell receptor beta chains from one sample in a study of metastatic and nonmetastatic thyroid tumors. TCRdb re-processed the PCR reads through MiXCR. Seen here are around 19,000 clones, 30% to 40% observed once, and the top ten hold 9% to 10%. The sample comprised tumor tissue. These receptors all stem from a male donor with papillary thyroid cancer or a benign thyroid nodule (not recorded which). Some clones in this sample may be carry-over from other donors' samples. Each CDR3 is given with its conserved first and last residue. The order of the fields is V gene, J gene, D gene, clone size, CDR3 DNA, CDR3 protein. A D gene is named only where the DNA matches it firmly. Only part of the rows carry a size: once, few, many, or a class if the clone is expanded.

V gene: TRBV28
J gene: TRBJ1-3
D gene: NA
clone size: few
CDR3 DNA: TGTGCCAGCAGCCGGTACAGGGAATTTTCTGGAAACACCATATATTTT
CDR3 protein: CASSRYREFSGNTIYF

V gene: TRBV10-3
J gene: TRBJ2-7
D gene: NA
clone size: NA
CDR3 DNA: TGTGCCATCATGGCGGAACACTCACGATACGAGCAGTACTTC
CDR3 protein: CAIMAEHSRYEQYF

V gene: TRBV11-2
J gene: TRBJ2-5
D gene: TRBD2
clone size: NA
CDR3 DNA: TGTGCCAGCAGCAACCGACTAGCGGGAGAGGTAGAGACCCAGTACTTC
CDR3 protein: CASSNRLAGEVETQYF

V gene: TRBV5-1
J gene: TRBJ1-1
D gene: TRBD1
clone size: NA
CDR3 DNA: TGCGCCAGCAGCTTGGAGGGACAGAGAATGAACACTGAAGCTTTCTTT
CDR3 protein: CASSLEGQRMNTEAFF

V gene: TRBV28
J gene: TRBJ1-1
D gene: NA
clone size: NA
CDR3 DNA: TGTGCCAGCAGCCCACCGTATTCGTGTAACACTGAAGCTTTCTTT
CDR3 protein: CASSPPYSCNTEAFF

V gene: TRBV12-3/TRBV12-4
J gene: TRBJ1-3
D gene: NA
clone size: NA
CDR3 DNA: TGTGCCAGCAGTTTCCGGCTTGACTCTGGAAACACCATATATTTT
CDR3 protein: CASSFRLDSGNTIYF

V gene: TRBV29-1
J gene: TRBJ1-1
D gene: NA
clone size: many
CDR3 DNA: TGCAGCGCCCGCGAGGGCCGCACTGAAGCTTTCTTT
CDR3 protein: CSAREGRTEAFF

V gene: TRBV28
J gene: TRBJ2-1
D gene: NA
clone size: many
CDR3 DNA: TGTGCCAGCAGTTTATCCCCCCCAGGATCCCATGAGCAGTTCTTC
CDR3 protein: CASSLSPPGSHEQFF

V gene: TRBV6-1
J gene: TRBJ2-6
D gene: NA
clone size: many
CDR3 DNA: TGTGCCAGCAGGGTAGGGGGCTCTGGGGCCAACGTCCTGACTTTC
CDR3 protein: CASRVGGSGANVLTF

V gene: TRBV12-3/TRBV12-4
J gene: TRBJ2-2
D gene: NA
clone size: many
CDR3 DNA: TGTGCCAGCAGTCGCGGGGTTGCGGGCACCGGGGAGCTGTTTTTT
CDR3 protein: CASSRGVAGTGELFF

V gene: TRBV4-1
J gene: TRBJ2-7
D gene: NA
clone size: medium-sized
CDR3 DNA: TGCGCCAGCAGCCTCTTGGACACAGCTACCTACGAGCAGTACTTC
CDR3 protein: CASSLLDTATYEQYF

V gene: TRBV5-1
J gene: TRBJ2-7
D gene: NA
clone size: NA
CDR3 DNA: TGCGCCAGCAGCTCAGAGGGCGCCTACGAGCAGTACTTC
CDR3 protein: CASSSEGAYEQYF

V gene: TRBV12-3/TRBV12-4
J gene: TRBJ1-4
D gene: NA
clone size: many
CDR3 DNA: TGTGCCAGCAGTGAGGGTGTTCCCGCTAATGAAAAACTGTTTTTT
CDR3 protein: CASSEGVPANEKLFF

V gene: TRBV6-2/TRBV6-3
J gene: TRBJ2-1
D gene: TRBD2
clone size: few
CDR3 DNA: TGTGCCAGCAGTTACTCGACTAGCGGGAATGAGCAGTTCTTC
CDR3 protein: CASSYSTSGNEQFF

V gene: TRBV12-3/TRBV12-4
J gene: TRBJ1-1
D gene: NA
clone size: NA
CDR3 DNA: TGTGCCAGCAGTTTGGGTAGGGGGACTGAAGCTTTCTTT
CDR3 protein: CASSLGRGTEAFF

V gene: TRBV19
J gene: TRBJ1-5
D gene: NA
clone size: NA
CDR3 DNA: TGTGCCAGTAGTATCCCCGCAGGGAGTTTCCAGCCCCAGCATTTT
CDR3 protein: CASSIPAGSFQPQHF